These 17 T cell receptor beta chains were all obtained from the same sample, sequenced in a study of cytomegalovirus exposure and HLA in healthy donors. The PCR used 60 Vbeta and 13 Jbeta primers. The assay was immunoSEQ multiplex PCR, and TCRdb's table has in-frame clones only and misses some. The table lists around 130,000 clones, 81% of them singletons. The sequencing input was PBMCs. All receptors come from a man between 18 and 29 years old in good health and CMV-seronegative.

This chain connects TRBV11-3 to TRBJ2-7; D is perhaps TRBD2 (6 bases). V was shortened by 5 bases and J by 7 bases, with 18 bases between the two germline ends. Germline V lookup: CDR1 SGHNT, CDR2 YENEEA. The CDR3 sequence is 14 residues long. The CDR3 reads CASSPGGEEGEQYF. In DNA, the CDR3 is TGTGCCAGCAGCCCCGGGGGAGAGGAGGGAGAGCAGTACTTC. The whole variable domain, remainder taken from reference TRBV11-3 and TRBJ2-7, is EAGVVQSPRYKIIEKKQPVAFWCNPISGHNTLYWYLQNLGQGPELLIRYENEEAVDDSQLPKDRFSAERLKGVDSTLKIQPAELGDSAVYLCASSPGGEEGEQYFGPGTRLTVT.

This clone showed up just once. The rearrangement joins TRBV5-6 to TRBJ1-6; the match to TRBD1 covers 8 bases. From germline, CDR1 is SGHDT and CDR2 YYEEEE. V was clipped by 4 bases and J by 11 bases; unmatched bases: 11. The CDR3 consists of 15 residues. The CDR3 protein is CASSTRQGRGPPLHF. The CDR3 coding sequence is TGTGCCAGCAGCACTAGACAGGGGCGAGGGCCACCCCTCCACTTT.

This clone is classed as medium-sized. The chain uses TRBV6-4 and TRBJ1-1, with D hard to call. Germline lookup yields CDR1 MRHNA and CDR2 SNTAGT. This CDR3 comprises 14 residues. V lost 0 bases, J lost 1 base, and 6 bases lay in between. This CDR3 is CASSDSPGNTEAFF. CDR3 in DNA: TGTGCCAGCAGTGACTCCCCGGGGAACACTGAAGCTTTCTTT.

This chain links TRBV5-8 with TRBJ2-3, with D possibly being TRBD2 (6 bases). This CDR3 is 15 amino acids long. V was shortened by 1 base and J by 0 bases, with 9 bases between the two germline ends. Germline values: CDR1 SGHTS, CDR2 YDEGEE. The CDR3 loop is CASSLRGVSTDTQYF. The DNA for the CDR3 is TGTGCCAGCAGCTTGCGCGGGGTTAGCACAGATACGCAGTATTTT.

V and J are TRBV7-2 and TRBJ1-5; D is uncertain. V was pared by 4 bases and J by 3 bases, with 10 bases between. The CDR3 sequence is 14 residues long. Germline V lookup: CDR1 SGHTA, CDR2 FQGNSA. The CDR3 DNA reads as TGTGCCAGCAGCTCCAGGTCTTTCAATCAGCCCCAGCATTTT. Protein: CASSSRSFNQPQHF.

The CDR3 DNA reads as TGCGCCAGCAGCCAAGATGGACAGGGCTCTGAAAAACTGTTTTTT. Translated, it gives CASSQDGQGSEKLFF. V gene TRBV4-3 combines with J gene TRBJ1-4; the match to TRBD1 covers 8 bases. V was clipped by 0 bases and J by 7 bases; unmatched bases: 4. The CDR3 sequence is 15 residues long. Germline V CDR1 and CDR2: LGHNA, YSLEER.

The J gene is TRBJ1-2, the V gene TRBV29-1; maybe TRBD1 (5 bases). Per the germline V gene, CDR1 is SQVTM and CDR2 is ANQGSEA. This CDR3 comprises 15 residues. V gave up 4 bases and J gave up 6 bases, with 21 bases separating them. This CDR3 is CSVALRAQGIDGYTF. DNA for the CDR3: TGCAGCGTTGCCCTTAGGGCCCAGGGTATCGATGGCTACACCTTC.

The CDR3 sequence: CASSLWVGGSTDTQYF. DNA for the CDR3: TGTGCCAGCAGCTTATGGGTCGGGGGGTCCACAGATACGCAGTATTTT. The rearrangement joins TRBV7-2 to TRBJ2-3, with 7 bases that match TRBD2. Looked up from germline, CDR1 is SGHTA and CDR2 is FQGNSA. The CDR3 runs 16 residues. Trimming cost V 2 bases and J 2 bases; bases outside gene matches: 7.

The gene calls are TRBV7-9 and TRBJ2-3; tentatively, D is TRBD1 (6 bases). The CDR3 is made up of 13 amino acids. V shed 5 bases and J shed 7 bases, with 13 bases lying between them. Germline CDR1 reads SEHNR; CDR2 reads FQNEAQ (reference sequence). CDR3 region: CASSTIRGNTQYF. CDR3 sequence (DNA): TGTGCCAGCAGCACAATCAGGGGTAATACGCAGTATTTT.

J is TRBJ1-2 and V is TRBV4-3; D call uncertain. V was clipped by 4 bases and J by 3 bases, with 15 bases between them. CDR3 length: 15 residues. Germline V CDR1 and CDR2: LGHNA, YSLEER. The CDR3 nucleotides read TGCGCCAGCAGCCGTTCACGAGACGGAGACTATGGCTACACCTTC. Translation: CASSRSRDGDYGYTF.

This sequence joins TRBV9 and TRBJ2-1; D gene uncertain. V gave up 3 bases and J gave up 7 bases, with 11 bases separating them. Germline values: CDR1 SGDLS, CDR2 YYNGEE. CDR3 size: 13 residues. The CDR3 bases are TGTGCCAGCAGCGGCGTAGTCTTTAATGAGCAGTTCTTC. Protein: CASSGVVFNEQFF.

This clone appeared once. The V call is TRBV7-2, the J call TRBJ2-1, with 9 bases aligning to TRBD1. The CDR3 extends over 13 amino acids. V lost 2 bases to trimming and J lost 13 bases; unmatched junction nucleotides: 6. Germline CDR1 is SGHTA and CDR2 is FQGNSA. The CDR3 sequence: CASSLSLGQGQFF. CDR3 in DNA: TGTGCCAGCAGCTTAAGCCTGGGACAGGGACAGTTCTTC.

The gene calls are TRBV2 and TRBJ2-5; possibly TRBD2 for D (6 bases). Germline CDR1 and CDR2: SNHLY and FYNNEI. This CDR3 comprises 13 residues. V shed 7 bases and J shed 3 bases, with 12 bases lying between them. The CDR3 coding sequence is TGTGCCAGCACGACTAGGGACGAAGAGACCCAGTACTTC. Amino acids: CASTTRDEETQYF. Variable domain in full (rest from reference TRBV2 and TRBJ2-5): EPEVTQTPSHQVTQMGQEVILRCVPISNHLYFYWYRQILGQKVEFLVSFYNNEISEKSEIFDDQFSVERPDGSNFTLKIRSTKLEDSAMYFCASTTRDEETQYFGPGTRLLVL.

The chain recombines TRBV5-4 with TRBJ1-1; D may be TRBD1 (6 bases). Germline V lookup: CDR1 SGHNT, CDR2 YYREEE (reference sequence). Trimming took 3 bases from V and 0 from J, leaving 15 bases between them. The CDR3 sequence is 16 residues long. CDR3 sequence (DNA): TGTGCCAGCAGCTCCCCCAAGGGGGTCCTGAACACTGAAGCTTTCTTT. Amino acids: CASSSPKGVLNTEAFF.

This chain connects TRBV28 to TRBJ1-5; D gene unclear. Germline CDR1 MDHEN, CDR2 SYDVKM. The CDR3 contains 11 residues. V lost 6 bases and J lost 11, with 11 bases in between. CDR3 in DNA: TGTGCCAGCAGCTGGGGAGGTGCCCAGCATTTT. This encodes CASSWGGAQHF. The whole variable domain, filled in from reference TRBV28 and TRBJ1-5, reads DVKVTQSSRYLVKRTGEKVFLECVQDMDHENMFWYRQDPGLGLRLIYFSYDVKMKEKGDIPEGYSVSREKKERFSLILESASTNQTSMYLCASSWGGAQHFGDGTRLSIL.

This clone came up a few times. The rearrangement uses TRBV5-4 and TRBJ2-3, with a weak D call TRBD2 (5 bases). V was clipped by 3 bases and J by 6 bases, with 17 bases between them. The CDR3 contains 15 residues. Germline assignment: CDR1 SGHNT and CDR2 YYREEE (reference sequence). As DNA, the CDR3 is TGTGCCAGCAGCTCCGTCACACGGGAACTCGATACGCAGTATTTT. It encodes CASSSVTRELDTQYF.

The J gene is TRBJ1-5, the V gene TRBV15; 10 positions match TRBD1. The CDR3 covers 16 residues. Trimming took 3 bases from V and 5 from J; bases not matched to a gene: 7. Per germline, CDR1 LNHNV and CDR2 YYDKDF (reference sequence). CDR3 DNA sequence: TGTGCCACCAGCAGTACACCGGGACAGGGGTATCAGCCCCAGCATTTT. It codes for CATSSTPGQGYQPQHF.